This T cell receptor (beta chain) was obtained from a study of blood T cell repertoires in COVID-19. Study summary: Donors in the United States, Italy and Spain gave samples during acute or convalescent COVID-19.

This clone occurred once. Trimming removed 8 bases from V and 6 bases from J, with 17 bases in between. The V gene's germline CDR1 is SNHLY and CDR2 FYNNEI. The CDR3 runs to 15 residues. Repertoires were generated with immunoSEQ multiplex PCR, while TCRdb's copy carries only in-frame clones and drops some. The table includes approximately 150,000 clones, over 70% detected once. This TCR came from a man between 70 and 80 years old who had been exposed to COVID-19. The chain links TRBV2 to TRBJ1-6; a possible D gene is TRBD1 (6 bases). Sequencing was performed on PBMCs or T cells enriched from blood (not recorded which). The CDR3 DNA sequence: TGTGCCAGCGCCCCGACGAGGGGGATTAATTCACCCCTCCACTTT. Protein product: CASAPTRGINSPLHF.